This T cell receptor (beta chain) was sequenced in a study of regulatory T cells in long-lasting Graves disease. Looking at the study overall: Persistence in Graves' disease required over 5 years of antithyroid drugs plus positive TSH receptor antibodies.

The TCR beta library used iRepertoire HTBI primers with Arm-PCR amplification of CDR3. TCRdb processed the multiplex PCR reads anew with MiXCR; each CDR3 protein has one entry. The table records over 450,000 distinct CDR3 sequences, about 22% of them present only once. This sample's time point: persistent/refractory GD, antithyroid drugs over 5 years with positive TRAb. Researchers made the TCR library from RNA that was extracted from PBMCs. American Thyroid Association guidelines defined how Graves' disease was diagnosed. Germline CDR1 and CDR2: MDHEN and SYDVKM. The ends lost 6 bases at V and 7 bases at J; junction bases unmatched: 12. The CDR3 extends over 15 amino acids.

This clonotype was obtained from a female donor with Graves disease. The chain couples TRBV28 to TRBJ2-1, with 7 bases lining up with TRBD1. Specimen: peripheral blood mononuclear cells (PBMCs), collected when the disease was refractory, from a patient treated with antithyroid drugs. This CDR3 is CASSLYPTTGNEQFF. DNA of the CDR3: TGTGCCAGCAGCTTGTACCCCACGACAGGGAATGAGCAGTTCTTC. The full variable domain, completed using reference TRBV28 and TRBJ2-1, is DVKVTQSSRYLVKRTGEKVFLECVQDMDHENMFWYRQDPGLGLRLIYFSYDVKMKEKGDIPEGYSVSREKKERFSLILESASTNQTSMYLCASSLYPTTGNEQFFGPGTRLTVL.